This TCR beta chain was captured in a study of OX40 agonist ivuxolimab in advanced cancers. Across the whole study: Intravenous ivuxolimab at 0.01 to 10 mg/kg was given to patients every 2 weeks.

This table comes from immunoSEQ multiplex PCR, and its TCRdb copy is limited to in-frame clones, with some not included. This table holds some 65,000 clones, roughly nine tenths found once. The CDR3 loop spans 11 amino acids. V lost 7 bases and J lost 6; bases outside the gene matches: 1. The germline gives CDR1 SGHDT, CDR2 YYEEEE. The TCR originated in an adult with an advanced solid tumor such as melanoma, head and neck, liver or kidney cancer. The specimen comprised CD4+ or CD8+ T cells sorted from blood, sampled in a trial of the OX40 agonist ivuxolimab. The gene calls are TRBV5-6 and TRBJ2-1; 7 bases map to TRBD2. Written as DNA, the CDR3 is TGTGCCAGCGGCGGGGGCAATGAGCAGTTCTTC. Amino acids: CASGGGNEQFF.